This T cell receptor beta chain was captured by sequencing in a study of shared T cell receptors in the human thymus. V trimming: 1 base; J trimming: 3 bases; junction bases outside the gene matches: 8. The germline V gene has CDR1 LNHNV and CDR2 YYDKDF (reference sequence). The CDR3 spans 16 residues. The repertoire was sequenced with immunoSEQ multiplex PCR; TCRdb's copy has only in-frame clones and lacks some. Among over 650,000 clones, 80% to 90% were seen once, and the ten largest hold 0.0094%. These data also formed part of another study, on human thymus T cells. Per that study: Apparent skewing of V and J gene usage characterized both thymic and blood repertoires. What related research reported was that thymic repertoires overlapped highly among unrelated individuals.

Sequences were obtained from thymocytes. This receptor was identified in a boy under two years old with a congenital heart defect. The rearrangement uses TRBV15 and TRBJ2-7, with 8 bases identical to TRBD2. The CDR3 DNA follows: TGTGCCACCAGCAGAGGGCCCGGGACTAGGGGCTACGAGCAGTACTTC. Translated, it gives CATSRGPGTRGYEQYF.